This TCR beta chain was sequenced during a study of CXCR3-negative and CXCR3-positive naive CD8 T cells. The wider study: Roughly 140 million TRB reads in total, about 1.5 +/- 0.3 million per library. Study findings and constraints: CXCR3-positive naive cells had TRB CDR3s that were more hydrophobic than CXCR3-negative naive cells had. Naive CXCR3-negative and CXCR3-positive cells had similar TRBV-TRBJ usage; memory differed. Both naive subsets showed comparably high diversity, and memory CD8+ cells showed much lower diversity.

Preparation of TRB cDNA libraries relied on 5' RACE carrying UMI labels. TCRdb reanalyzed the 5' RACE reads and collapses them to one entry per CDR3 protein, without DNA. The sample holds tens of thousands of distinct CDR3 sequences. With respect to this clonotype: No antigen is known for it.

There are 15 residues in the CDR3. Germline assignment: CDR1 SGDLS and CDR2 YYNGEE. The TCR was taken from a human donor in good health. Some clones in this sample may be carry-over from other donors' samples. The chain carries TRBV9 and TRBJ2-3; TCRdb proposes TRBD1, but this gene call is untestable without DNA. The sequencing sample was made of naive CXCR3+ CD8+ T cells from blood. Documented subset: CD45RO-CCR7+CD27+CD95- naive CD8+ T cells expressing CXCR3 (TNR3+). CDR3: CASSASGGSQDTQYF.